This T cell receptor (beta chain) was identified during a study of blood T cell repertoires in COVID-19 (dated by TCRdb to the early 2020s). At the level of the whole study: Collaborator samples came from the United States, Italy and Spain and covered acute and convalescent phases of COVID-19. The material from the prospective study consisted of cDNA or gDNA derived from T cells, B-cell-depleted T cells, or PBMCs. Subjects who had been exposed to COVID-19, were actively infected with it, or had recovered from it provided the deeply sampled blood TCRbeta repertoires that made up the dataset. The repertoires were released in a freely available public database intended as a resource for research on the immune response to SARS-CoV-2. The samples were drawn from two sources: the first 160 participants of the ongoing ImmuneRACE study, and 1,254 subjects contributed by 6 global collaborators. Nearly every sample came with metadata listing a de-identified subject ID, COVID-19 status, age in years and sex. Where HLA class I and class II types were available, the types were taken from metadata supplied by the sample provider, not from assay-based typing.

TCRbeta CDR3 regions were amplified from genomic DNA by means of the immunoSEQ Assay, a bias-controlled multiplex PCR. The original methods were these. The number of nucleated cells in each sample was estimated by amplification of reference gene primers within the assay. To quantify the absolute abundance of each unique TCRbeta CDR3 rearrangement, sequence reads were collapsed and filtered. For each sample, productive Simpson clonality was calculated by taking the square root of Simpson's diversity index across productive rearrangements. In TCRdb, the immuneACCESS table is reduced to in-frame sequences with V and J assigned. These tables do not hold every clone; where another copy was compared, an unresolved V gene accounts for under half, and the others remain unexplained. Clone size and V and J calls were adopted from that table, with D and trimming inferred from the DNA. In all, the sample holds about 160,000 clones, and 85% of those were seen once. The ten largest clonotypes hold around 3.2% of the sample.

Ends trimmed: V by 7 bases, J by 7 bases; bases unmatched to a gene: 7. The CDR3, from cysteine to phenylalanine, totals 15 residues. Kept here is only the CDR3 DNA, which spans 45 bases and is read in frame from base 1. As encoded in the germline V gene (reference sequence), CDR1 is LNHDA while CDR2 is SQIVND. The sample holds a few counts of this clone. Its antigen remains undetermined. Nothing much larger sits one base from this clone, and base qualities are not available. The study at large found these results: The amount of clinical and demographic metadata varied by source and participant and was provided uncurated.

Each collaborating institution followed its own protocols to collect whole blood in K2EDTA tubes. For TCRbeta analysis, collaborators shipped samples as frozen whole blood, isolated PBMCs, or DNA extracted from either of those sample types. The TCR sequence derives from a human donor with acute or convalescent COVID-19. The donor label of this sample is uncertain. Sequencing was performed on peripheral blood. This chain joins TRBV19 to TRBJ1-6, with TRBD1 identical over 10 junction bases. The base sequence is TGTGCCAGTAAGACCGGGACAGGGGTAAATTCACCCCTCCACTTT. It encodes CASKTGTGVNSPLHF. The CDR3 plus the reference TRBV19 and TRBJ1-6 genes for the other parts give the full variable domain: DGGITQSPKYLFRKEGQNVTLSCEQNLNHDAMYWYRQDPGQGLRLIYYSQIVNDFQKGDIAEGYSVSREKKESFPLTVTSAQKNPTAFYLCASKTGTGVNSPLHFGNGTRLTVT.